This TCR beta chain was documented in a study of PD-L1 blockade in urothelial cancer. Study information: Blood analysis occurred 3 weeks (second dose) and 6 weeks after treatment start. Points from the study as a whole: Below-median pretreatment blood TCR clonality was associated with improved progression-free and overall survival.

Details on this clone: Its matching antigen is unknown.

Sequencing used immunoSEQ multiplex PCR; TCRdb keeps in-frame clones, though not all of them. The table has over 100,000 clones, roughly 90% seen once; the top ten hold 3% to 4.5%. Time point: peripheral blood 6 weeks after treatment start. The sample was PBMCs, taken around atezolizumab (anti-PD-L1) treatment. The receptor's source is a man aged 55 to 70 with urothelial cancer.

This CDR3 is CASSQPGQGSSGGRLGRQYF. DNA of the CDR3: TGCGCCAGCAGCCAACCGGGACAGGGATCTAGCGGGGGGCGGCTAGGTAGGCAGTATTTT. The chain uses TRBV4-1 and TRBJ2-3; 11 nucleotides agree with TRBD2. Looked up from germline, CDR1 is MGHRA and CDR2 is YSYEKL. With 2 bases clipped from V and 11 bases from J, the junction kept 24 bases outside the gene matches. The CDR3 runs 20 residues.